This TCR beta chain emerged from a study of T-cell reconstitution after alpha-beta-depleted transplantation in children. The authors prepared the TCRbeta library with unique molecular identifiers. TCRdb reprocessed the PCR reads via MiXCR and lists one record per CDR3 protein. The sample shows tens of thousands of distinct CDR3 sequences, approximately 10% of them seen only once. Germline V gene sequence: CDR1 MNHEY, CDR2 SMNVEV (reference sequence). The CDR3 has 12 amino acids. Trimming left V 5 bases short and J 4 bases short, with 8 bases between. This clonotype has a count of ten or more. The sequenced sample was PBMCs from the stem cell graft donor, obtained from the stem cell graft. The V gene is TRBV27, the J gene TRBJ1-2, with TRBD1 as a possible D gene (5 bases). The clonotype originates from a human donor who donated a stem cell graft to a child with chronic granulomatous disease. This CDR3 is CASSPQGYGYTF. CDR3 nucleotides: TGTGCCAGCAGTCCCCAGGGCTATGGCTACACCTTC.